The 11 T cell receptor beta chains below were found in one sample sequenced in a study of T-cell memory formation after mild COVID-19. From the 5' RACE reads, TCRdb called clonotypes with MiXCR, one entry per CDR3 protein. The sample gives 240,000 or so distinct CDR3 sequences, approximately 10% of which show up once; around a fifth is in the top ten. Sequencing was done on a sample of PBMCs or a T cell subset sorted from them (not recorded which). The receptors derive from a man aged 18-30 years who had mild COVID-19 (a few samples of this study predate the infection). Cell type and time point are not known.

V gene TRBV5-1 combines with J gene TRBJ1-2; no clear D gene. From germline, CDR1 is SGHRS and CDR2 YFSETQ. Trimming took off 4 bases at V and 14 bases at J, with 18 bases between the two ends. The CDR3 has 12 amino acids. CDR3 DNA sequence: TGCGCCAGCAGCCTGGACTGGGCGTGGTGGACCTTC. Protein sequence: CASSLDWAWWTF.

The V and J genes are TRBV7-2 and TRBJ1-6; weak D call: TRBD1 (5 bases). Per the germline V gene, CDR1 is SGHTA and CDR2 is FQGNSA. Trimming left V 5 bases short and J 8 bases short, with 16 bases between. The CDR3 is made up of 15 amino acids. CDR3 protein: CASSPGGRLDSPLHF. CDR3 DNA: TGTGCCAGCAGCCCCGGGGGACGCTTGGATTCACCCCTCCACTTT.

This clonotype was picked up a small number of times. The CDR3 region has the DNA TGTGCTTCGCAGATAGGGCCTAGCACAGATACGCAGTATTTT. This encodes CASQIGPSTDTQYF. The V gene is TRBV11-2, the J gene TRBJ2-3, with D uncertain. The germline V gene encodes CDR1 SGHAT and CDR2 FQNNGV. This CDR3 is 14 amino acids long.

The chain is built from TRBV6-2 or TRBV6-3 and TRBJ2-7; tentatively, D is TRBD2 (6 bases). CDR3 length: 14 amino acids. The germline gives CDR1 MNHEY, CDR2 SVGEGT. The V end lost 9 bases, the J end lost 5 bases, and 20 bases lay between the germline ends. Here the CDR3 DNA reads TGTGCCAGACCACGGGGGAAATGGGGTCACGAGCAGTACGTC. As protein: CARPRGKWGHEQYV.

This clonotype was counted a few times. The rearrangement joins TRBV12-3 or TRBV12-4 to TRBJ2-1, with 13 bases that match TRBD2. Germline trimming cut 4 bases from V and 13 bases from J; bases unmatched to any gene: 7. The CDR3 has 14 amino acids. The CDR3 spells CASSSRLAGGSQFF. The CDR3 nucleotides read TGTGCCAGCAGTTCCCGACTAGCGGGGGGATCACAGTTCTTC.

The rearrangement links TRBV12-3 or TRBV12-4 to TRBJ1-1; 9 positions agree with TRBD1. CDR3 length: 16 residues. V dropped 5 bases and J dropped 1; count of bases not matched to a gene: 8. The CDR3: CASSPTRDRANTEAFF. The DNA for the CDR3 is TGTGCCAGCAGTCCTACCCGGGACAGGGCGAACACTGAAGCTTTCTTT.

In nucleotides, the CDR3 is TGTGCCAGCAGCTTAGTCGGCAACACAGATACGCAGTATTTT. It codes for CASSLVGNTDTQYF. The gene calls are TRBV7-2 and TRBJ2-3, with unresolved D. V gave up 1 base and J gave up 2 bases, with 7 bases separating them. The length of the CDR3 is 14 residues. Germline assignment: CDR1 SGHTA and CDR2 FQGNSA.

V is TRBV4-1 and J is TRBJ2-7; no reliable D call. This CDR3 region has 18 residues. The ends were cut back, 1 base at V and 0 bases at J, with 19 bases in the middle. Germline V gene lookup returns CDR1 MGHRA and CDR2 YSYEKL. The CDR3 here is CASSQAPGSRFSSYEQYF. In DNA, the CDR3 is TGCGCCAGCAGCCAAGCCCCCGGTAGTCGTTTTAGCTCCTACGAGCAGTACTTC.

The chain couples TRBV7-2 to TRBJ2-1; D may match TRBD1 or TRBD2 (5 bases each). The CDR3 is made up of 16 amino acids. Germline lookup yields CDR1 SGHTA and CDR2 FQGNSA. The V and J ends lost 1 base and 6 bases respectively, with 16 bases between them. The CDR3 DNA sequence: TGTGCCAGCAGCTTAGTGTATGCGACGGGGCGCAATGAGCAGTTCTTC. This gives the protein CASSLVYATGRNEQFF.

This sequence joins TRBV6-5 and TRBJ2-3, with D perhaps TRBD1 or TRBD2 (5 bases each). The CDR3 is 15 residues long. V lost 5 bases and J lost 5, with 17 bases in between. The V gene's germline CDR1 is MNHEY and CDR2 SVGAGI. In nucleotides, the CDR3 is TGTGCCAGCAGTCCCGGGACCATCACCGAAGATACGCAGTATTTT. This encodes CASSPGTITEDTQYF.

This clonotype was seen a few times. V usage is TRBV12-3 or TRBV12-4 and J usage is TRBJ1-3; unclear D gene. Trimming shortened V by 5 bases and J by 1 base, and 3 bases separated the two germline ends. The CDR3 consists of 12 residues. The CDR3 DNA reads as TGTGCCAGCAGTAGATCTGGAAACACCATATATTTT. Residues: CASSRSGNTIYF.